These 24 T cell receptor beta chains originate from one sample sequenced in a study of blood T cell repertoires in COVID-19. This table comes from immunoSEQ multiplex PCR, and its TCRdb copy is limited to in-frame clones, with some not included. The table has 200,000 to 250,000 clones, around 84% seen once; the top ten hold 5.5% to 7.5%. The specimen sequenced was PBMCs or T cells enriched from blood (not recorded which). Every receptor here comes from a woman aged 35 to 49 who had recovered from COVID-19.

The V and J genes are TRBV5-1 and TRBJ2-1, with TRBD1 as a possible D gene (5 bases). The germline V and J ends were trimmed by 1 base and 9 bases, with 8 bases remaining between them. Germline V lookup: CDR1 SGHRS, CDR2 YFSETQ. The CDR3 has 12 amino acids. Here the CDR3 reads CASSLQGGEQFF. DNA for the CDR3: TGCGCCAGCAGCTTGCAGGGTGGTGAGCAGTTCTTC.

This clone has just one count. This chain uses TRBV27 with TRBJ2-3; D is ambiguous. CDR1 MNHEY and CDR2 SMNVEV come from the germline V gene (reference sequence). CDR3 length: 14 residues. Trimming took off 5 bases at V and 2 bases at J, with 11 bases between the two ends. The CDR3 DNA sequence: TGTGCCAGCAGTCCGCGAGCGTTCACAGATACGCAGTATTTT. Translating it yields CASSPRAFTDTQYF.

This chain links TRBV4-3 with TRBJ1-1; no reliable D call. With 2 bases removed from V and 4 bases from J, the gap between germline ends came to 8 bases. The CDR3 totals 13 residues. The germline V gene encodes CDR1 LGHNA and CDR2 YSLEER. This CDR3 is CASSQYRSTEAFF. In DNA, the CDR3 is TGCGCCAGCAGCCAATACCGGTCCACTGAAGCTTTCTTT.

V gene TRBV18 combines with J gene TRBJ2-2, with a tentative D call TRBD2 (5 bases). This CDR3 contains 17 residues. Germline V CDR1 and CDR2: KGHSH, LQKENI. Trimming left V 3 bases short and J 0 bases short, with 14 bases between. The CDR3 DNA sequence: TGTGCCAGCTCACCTGATTCCTTACTAGCGAACACCGGGGAGCTGTTTTTT. Protein: CASSPDSLLANTGELFF.

The chain is built from TRBV4-1 and TRBJ1-1; 9 positions match TRBD1. This CDR3 comprises 16 residues. The V gene end was trimmed by 4 bases and the J gene end by 4 bases; junction bases not matched to a gene: 10. Germline assignment: CDR1 MGHRA and CDR2 YSYEKL. Here the CDR3 DNA reads TGCGCCAGCAGCCGTCTACAGGGGGCTGGGCGCACTGAAGCTTTCTTT. This gives the protein CASSRLQGAGRTEAFF.

The rearrangement uses TRBV29-1 and TRBJ1-1; D remains unclear. Germline assignment: CDR1 SQVTM and CDR2 ANQGSEA. This CDR3 contains 11 residues. Trimming left V 3 bases short and J 4 bases short, with 6 bases between. The CDR3 loop is CSVEAATEAFF. In nucleotides, the CDR3 is TGCAGCGTTGAGGCGGCCACTGAAGCTTTCTTT.

A word on this clone: One end of the junction is discordant with germline, which a read error may explain. The chain uses TRBV10-1 and TRBJ2-5, with TRBD2 matching over 7 bases. The CDR3 totals 15 residues. The germline V gene encodes CDR1 WNHNN and CDR2 SYGVQD (reference sequence). The CDR3, as DNA: TGCGCCCGCAGGTGGTGCGGGAGCGCCCAAGAGACCCAGTACTTC. Translation: CARRWCGSAQETQYF.

This clone appeared once. CDR3 residues: CASSFNWGQGTDTQYF. CDR3 bases: TGTGCCAGCAGCTTCAACTGGGGGCAGGGAACAGATACGCAGTATTTT. V is TRBV7-2 and J is TRBJ2-3, with D perhaps matching TRBD1 (6 bases). V was clipped by 3 bases and J by 3 bases, with 16 bases between them. The V gene's germline CDR1 is SGHTA and CDR2 FQGNSA. The CDR3 loop spans 16 amino acids.

The chain links TRBV2 to TRBJ1-2; a possible D gene is TRBD1 (6 bases). This CDR3 spans 16 amino acids. V was clipped by 0 bases and J by 0 bases, with 11 bases between them. The germline CDR1 and CDR2 sequences are SNHLY and FYNNEI. The CDR3 loop reads CASSEAGQLTNYGYTF. The CDR3 nucleotides read TGTGCCAGCAGTGAAGCCGGACAGCTTACTAACTATGGCTACACCTTC.

In this sample, this clone turned up once. The gene calls are TRBV11-2 and TRBJ1-1, with 7 bases lining up with TRBD1. The CDR3 contains 13 residues. Germline assignment: CDR1 SGHAT and CDR2 FQNNGV. Losses at the gene ends were 2 bases for V and 4 bases for J; bases not matched to a gene: 1. The CDR3 sequence is CASSLNRGTEAFF. CDR3 in DNA: TGTGCCAGCAGCTTAAACAGGGGCACTGAAGCTTTCTTT.

This chain's CDR3 is CASQGQGYNEQFF. CDR3 DNA sequence: TGTGCCAGCCAGGGACAGGGCTACAATGAGCAGTTCTTC. The chain couples TRBV19 to TRBJ2-1, with TRBD1 identical over 9 bases. V lost 9 bases and J lost 3; bases outside the gene matches: 3. Germline V gene lookup returns CDR1 LNHDA and CDR2 SQIVND (reference sequence). This CDR3 has 13 residues.

J is TRBJ2-1 and V is TRBV5-1; TRBD2 aligns across 10 bases. The CDR3 contains 17 residues. Germline assignment: CDR1 SGHRS and CDR2 YFSETQ. With 0 bases clipped from V and 1 base from J, the junction kept 4 bases outside the gene matches. The DNA for the CDR3 is TGCGCCAGCAGCTTGGAGGTTAGCGGGGGGTCCTACAATGAGCAGTTCTTC. Protein: CASSLEVSGGSYNEQFF. The full variable domain, its missing parts supplied by reference TRBV5-1 and TRBJ2-1, is KAGVTQTPRYLIKTRGQQVTLSCSPISGHRSVSWYQQTPGQGLQFLFEYFSETQRNKGNFPGRFSGRQFSNSRSEMNVSTLELGDSALYLCASSLEVSGGSYNEQFFGPGTRLTVL.

V is TRBV5-1 and J is TRBJ2-1, with 15 positions matching TRBD2. The V and J ends lost 4 bases and 6 bases, in that order; junction bases with no gene match: 11. The CDR3 runs 18 residues. Germline-derived CDR1 and CDR2 are SGHRS and YFSETQ. The CDR3 is CASSKIYLGLAGGNEQFF. The CDR3, as DNA: TGCGCCAGCAGCAAGATTTATTTGGGACTAGCGGGAGGCAATGAGCAGTTCTTC.

In DNA form, the CDR3 reads TGTGCCAGCAGCTTAGCGATTGGAGCCGAAGAGACCCAGTACTTC. This translates into CASSLAIGAEETQYF. The J gene is TRBJ2-5, the V gene TRBV7-9, with D uncertain. The CDR3 contains 15 residues. Trimming stripped 0 bases from V and 3 bases from J, with 11 bases between. Germline-derived CDR1 and CDR2 are SEHNR and FQNEAQ (reference sequence).

The chain joins TRBV19 to TRBJ2-3, with TRBD2 matching over 12 bases. V gave up 4 bases and J gave up 7 bases; unmatched junction bases: 3. Germline V gene sequence: CDR1 LNHDA, CDR2 SQIVND (reference sequence). The CDR3 spans 14 residues. In DNA, the CDR3 is TGTGCCAGTAGTAGACTAGCGGGAGTAAATACGCAGTATTTT. Its protein product is CASSRLAGVNTQYF.

V gene TRBV10-1 combines with J gene TRBJ2-3; D call uncertain. Per the germline V gene, CDR1 is WNHNN and CDR2 is SYGVQD (reference sequence). V gave up 3 bases and J gave up 4 bases, with 8 bases separating them. This CDR3 has 13 residues. For the CDR3, the DNA is TGCGCCAGCAGTGATGACGGAGCAGATACGCAGTATTTT. This gives the protein CASSDDGADTQYF.

V gene TRBV3-1 (or the pseudogene TRBV3-2) combines with J gene TRBJ1-2, with TRBD1 identical over 9 bases. The CDR3 loop spans 15 amino acids. The V gene's germline CDR1 is LGHDT and CDR2 YNNKEL (reference sequence). Trimming at V came to 1 base and at J to 2 bases, leaving 2 bases not matched to a gene. The CDR3, as DNA: TGTGCCAGCAGCCAAGCGGACAGGGGAAACTATGGCTACACCTTC. As protein: CASSQADRGNYGYTF.

This chain uses TRBV11-2 with TRBJ2-5, with 9 nucleotides matching TRBD2. The length of the CDR3 is 14 residues. The germline V gene encodes CDR1 SGHAT and CDR2 FQNNGV. The V gene end was trimmed by 5 bases and the J gene end by 4 bases; junction bases not matched to a gene: 5. CDR3 loop: CASSRGGRGETQYF. CDR3 coding DNA: TGTGCCAGCAGCAGGGGCGGGAGGGGAGAGACCCAGTACTTC.

The V and J genes are TRBV2 and TRBJ2-5; tentative D call: TRBD2 (5 bases). CDR1 is SNHLY and CDR2 is FYNNEI in the germline V gene. The length of the CDR3 is 12 residues. Trimming stripped 11 bases from V and 5 bases from J, with 15 bases between. CDR3 nucleotides: TGTGCCGGAGCGGCGTTAAGGGAGACCCAGTACTTC. It encodes CAGAALRETQYF.

V is TRBV10-2 and J is TRBJ2-7; 11 bases are a match to TRBD2. Germline V lookup: CDR1 WSHSY, CDR2 SAAADI. The CDR3 contains 16 residues. The ends lost 2 bases at V and 2 bases at J; junction bases unmatched: 5. The chain's CDR3 is CASSEMGLAEPYEQYF. The CDR3, as DNA: TGCGCCAGCAGTGAGATGGGACTAGCGGAACCCTACGAGCAGTACTTC.

V gene TRBV24-1 combines with J gene TRBJ1-1, with D possibly matching TRBD1 (5 bases). CDR3 length: 15 residues. With 4 bases removed from V and 10 bases from J, the gap between germline ends came to 21 bases. CDR1 is KGHDR and CDR2 is SFDVKD in the germline V gene. The CDR3 DNA is TGTGCCACCAGTGAAGAGGGACCGATAACTAGCGGAGCTTTCTTT. Protein: CATSEEGPITSGAFF.

V and J are TRBV27 and TRBJ1-2; 12 bases line up with TRBD1. The length of the CDR3 is 16 residues. Per germline, CDR1 MNHEY and CDR2 SMNVEV (reference sequence). V lost 2 bases and J lost 7; bases outside the gene matches: 8. CDR3 nucleotide sequence: TGTGCCAGCAGTTTAAGCGCGGGACAGGGGGCGCTTGGCTACACCTTC. This codes for CASSLSAGQGALGYTF.

There are a few counts of this clone. The chain links TRBV7-2 to TRBJ2-7, with 8 bases lining up with TRBD2. This CDR3 is built from 16 residues. The V segment lost 5 bases and the J segment 0 bases; nucleotides outside the gene matches: 9. Germline V gene data show CDR1 as SGHTA and CDR2 as FQGNSA. The CDR3 DNA sequence: TGTGCCAGCAGCCTACAACTAGCGGCAAGCTCCTACGAGCAGTACTTC. Its protein product is CASSLQLAASSYEQYF.

The gene calls are TRBV9 and TRBJ2-1, with 8 bases lining up with TRBD2. The J segment lost 9 bases and the V segment lost 4 bases, leaving 3 bases of the junction unmatched. There are 12 residues in the CDR3. From germline, CDR1 is SGDLS and CDR2 YYNGEE. The CDR3 sequence is CASSTGRGEQFF. The CDR3 nucleotides are TGTGCCAGCAGCACCGGGAGGGGTGAGCAGTTCTTC. The variable domain in full, with the rest retrieved from reference TRBV9 and TRBJ2-1, is DSGVTQTPKHLITATGQRVTLRCSPRSGDLSVYWYQQSLDQGLQFLIQYYNGEERAKGNILERFSAQQFPDLHSELNLSSLELGDSALYFCASSTGRGEQFFGPGTRLTVL.